This T cell receptor beta chain came from a study of neoadjuvant nivolumab and ipilimumab in lung cancer. As concerns this clone: As yet, its antigen is unknown.

Study results and caveats: Pretherapy blood TCR richness correlated positively with resected tumor richness. Only two of four nivolumab-treated tumors gained richness and clonality by surgery. TCR richness and clonality were higher in tumors than adjacent uninvolved lung.

The trim removed 5 bases at V and 7 bases at J, leaving 15 bases unmatched. The CDR3 is 17 amino acids. From germline, CDR1 is LNHDA and CDR2 SQIVND (reference sequence). Profiling relied on immunoSEQ multiplex PCR, and the TCRdb table lists in-frame clones only, not all of them. The repertoire has roughly 13,000 clones, roughly 95% of them found once; the top ten carry about 2.3%. The chain recombines TRBV19 with TRBJ1-5, with 9 positions matching TRBD1. The specimen comprised peripheral blood, sampled after neoadjuvant nivolumab, alone or with ipilimumab, at or shortly before surgery. The TCR comes from an adult with non-small cell lung cancer. DNA for the CDR3: TGTGCCAGTAGTCCCTATCAACGGGACAGGGTAGGGCAGCCCCAGCATTTT. Encoded protein: CASSPYQRDRVGQPQHF.